This T cell receptor beta chain was observed in a study of cytomegalovirus exposure and HLA in healthy donors. Regarding the study as a whole: Later analysis placed DRB1 highest and HLA-C lowest in TCR association rates, which differed by HLA locus. Earlier analysis found most TCR beta V segments productive about 87% or about 30% of the time.

PCR involved 60 Vbeta and 13 Jbeta primers. The repertoire was sequenced with immunoSEQ multiplex PCR; TCRdb's copy has only in-frame clones and lacks some. This table has around 110,000 clones, approximately 79% appearing once. Germline CDR1 is SGHRS and CDR2 is YFSETQ. Trimming cost V 4 bases and J 3 bases; bases outside gene matches: 7. The CDR3 loop spans 15 amino acids. Note on this clone: Its specificity is not known.

The chain recombines TRBV5-1 with TRBJ1-3; 7 bases match TRBD1. This TCR was recovered from a woman aged 40 to 49 in good health and CMV-seropositive. The sequenced sample was PBMCs. The CDR3 nucleotides are TGCGCCAGCAGCAACACAGGGGCGGATGGAAACACCATATATTTT. This sequence encodes CASSNTGADGNTIYF.